A selection of T cell receptor beta chains follows, all from one sample in a study of regulatory T cells in long-lasting Graves disease. One entry per CDR3 protein results from TCRdb running MiXCR on the multiplex PCR reads. The table has about 620,000 distinct CDR3 sequences, about 15% seen once. Another study also made use of these data, one on T cells in Graves' hyperthyroidism and ophthalmopathy.

The material sequenced was peripheral blood mononuclear cells (PBMCs), taken at new diagnosis, from a patient treated with antithyroid drugs. The receptors stem from a woman aged 25 to 39 with Graves disease. Both conserved end residues are part of each CDR3. A D gene is named only where the DNA matches it firmly. Rows give clone size only sometimes, using once, few, many, or a class for an expanded clone.

size | J | V | D | CDR3 | DNA
many | TRBJ2-7 | TRBV3-1 | - | CASSQDAGRAREYF | TGTGCCAGCAGCCAAGATGCGGGAAGAGCGCGGGAGTACTTC
few | TRBJ2-7 | TRBV4-1 | - | CASSQGSAAYEQYF | TGCGCCAGCAGCCAAGGGTCGGCGGCATACGAGCAGTACTTC
many | TRBJ2-7 | TRBV6-1 | - | CASRPRGKGRDEQYF | TGTGCCAGCAGACCCAGGGGTAAGGGCCGGGACGAGCAGTACTTC
many | TRBJ1-1 | TRBV15 | - | CATSRVDRLEAFF | TGTGCCACCAGCAGAGTGGACAGACTTGAAGCTTTCTTT
few | TRBJ2-1 | TRBV24-1 | - | CATSDPAYTSNEQFF | TGTGCCACCAGTGATCCCGCTTACACTTCCAATGAGCAGTTCTTC
- | TRBJ1-3 | TRBV2 | - | CASRPTGSGNTIYF | TGTGCCAGCAGGCCTACAGGGTCTGGAAACACCATATATTTT
many | TRBJ2-3 | TRBV20-1 | - | CSASLWYTDTQYF | TGCAGTGCTAGTCTGTGGTACACAGATACGCAGTATTTT
- | TRBJ1-1 | TRBV28 | - | CASRLGGVDTEAFF | TGTGCCAGCAGGTTGGGAGGGGTGGACACTGAAGCTTTCTTT
- | TRBJ1-2 | TRBV9 | - | CASSVVQFSGYTF | TGTGCCAGCAGCGTCGTTCAGTTCAGTGGCTACACCTTC
- | TRBJ2-2 | TRBV27 | - | CASSLRGEGTGELFF | TGTGCCAGCAGTTTAAGGGGCGAGGGCACCGGGGAGCTGTTTTTT
once | TRBJ2-5 | TRBV7-2 | - | CASSLRLLRETQYF | TGTGCCAGCAGCCTCAGACTCCTCCGGGAGACCCAGTACTTC
few | TRBJ1-2 | TRBV27 | - | CASRNTDKGGYTF | TGTGCCAGCAGGAACACAGATAAGGGTGGCTACACCTTC
- | TRBJ1-5 | TRBV3-1 | - | CASSQEVMTDSNQPQHF | TGTGCCAGCAGCCAAGAGGTCATGACGGATAGCAATCAGCCCCAGCATTTT
many | TRBJ2-7 | TRBV2 | - | CASSEGPRGSEQYF | TGTGCCAGCAGTGAAGGGCCCCGGGGGAGCGAGCAGTACTTC
many | TRBJ2-2 | TRBV2 | - | CASSARSISGELFF | TGTGCCAGCAGTGCCCGCAGCATAAGCGGGGAGCTGTTTTTT
- | TRBJ2-7 | TRBV14 | - | CASSQDGGNEQYF | TGTGCCAGCAGCCAAGATGGGGGCAACGAGCAGTACTTC
many | TRBJ1-1 | TRBV29-1 | - | CSVVRDGTEAFF | TGCAGCGTTGTCAGGGACGGCACTGAAGCTTTCTTT
many | TRBJ2-5 | TRBV12-3/TRBV12-4 | - | CASSWGPETQYF | TGTGCCAGCAGCTGGGGGCCGGAGACCCAGTACTTC
- | TRBJ1-2 | TRBV5-1 | TRBD1 | CARGSGTGPNYGYTF | TGCGCCAGGGGGTCAGGGACAGGGCCCAACTATGGCTACACCTTC
many | TRBJ1-3 | TRBV28 | - | CASSLGEVLTGNTIYF | TGTGCCAGCAGCCTTGGCGAGGTGTTAACTGGAAACACCATATATTTT
few | TRBJ2-1 | TRBV18 | TRBD2 | CASSPASGNEQFF | TGTGCCAGCTCGCCCGCTAGCGGCAATGAGCAGTTCTTC
- | TRBJ2-7 | TRBV28 | TRBD1 | CASSLLGTGGAQYF | TGTGCCAGCAGTTTACTCGGGACAGGGGGGGCACAGTACTTC
- | TRBJ2-6 | TRBV30 | - | CAWKRNPGANVLTF | TGTGCCTGGAAGCGAAACCCTGGGGCCAACGTCCTGACTTTC
many | TRBJ2-3 | TRBV12-3/TRBV12-4 | TRBD2 | CASSPGGVTDTQYF | TGTGCCAGCAGTCCCGGGGGGGTCACAGATACGCAGTATTTT
many | TRBJ1-1 | TRBV7-3 | - | CASSRRLNTEAFF | TGTGCCAGCAGCCGAAGATTGAACACTGAAGCTTTCTTT
- | TRBJ2-1 | TRBV5-1 | - | CAFGNEQFF | TGCGCCTTCGGGAATGAGCAGTTCTTC
many | TRBJ2-7 | TRBV7-9 | - | CASSLGKGDEQYF | TGTGCCAGCAGCTTAGGAAAGGGCGACGAGCAGTACTTC
- | TRBJ1-1 | TRBV9 | - | CASSVEDLTPLGETFF | TGTGCCAGCAGCGTAGAGGACCTAACCCCCTTAGGCGAGACTTTCTTT
few | TRBJ2-7 | TRBV10-3 | - | CASRGPGPNGAYEQYF | TGTGCCTCCCGAGGGCCCGGGCCAAACGGTGCCTACGAGCAGTACTTC
many | TRBJ2-5 | TRBV28 | - | CASSLFGGVGETQYF | TGTGCCAGCAGTTTATTCGGGGGCGTGGGAGAGACCCAGTACTTC
- | TRBJ2-5 | TRBV18 | TRBD2 | CASSPPLAGGRETQYF | TGTGCCAGCTCACCACCCCTAGCGGGAGGCCGAGAGACCCAGTACTTC
- | TRBJ2-1 | TRBV10-2 | - | CASSESTWATYNEQFF | TGCGCCAGCAGTGAGTCGACCTGGGCTACATACAATGAGCAGTTCTTC
- | TRBJ2-3 | TRBV12-3/TRBV12-4 | - | CASSLGPLDSDTQYF | TGTGCCAGCAGTTTAGGGCCACTAGACTCAGATACGCAGTATTTT
- | TRBJ2-2 | TRBV6-4 | - | CASSDGTAGELFF | TGTGCCAGCAGTGATGGGACCGCCGGGGAGCTGTTTTTT
few | TRBJ2-1 | TRBV24-1 | - | CATSGPHPSQSSYNEQFF | TGTGCCACCAGTGGCCCTCACCCTAGTCAAAGCTCCTACAATGAGCAGTTCTTC
- | TRBJ2-5 | TRBV12-3/TRBV12-4 | TRBD1 | CAGSQQGLKTQYF | TGTGCCGGCAGCCAACAGGGGTTGAAGACCCAGTACTTC
many | TRBJ2-7 | TRBV28 | TRBD1 | CASSPLPGTGDGEQYF | TGTGCCAGCAGTCCCCTCCCCGGGACAGGGGACGGCGAGCAGTACTTC
few | TRBJ2-1 | TRBV9 | TRBD2 | CASSGHPSGGTNEQFF | TGTGCCAGCAGCGGACACCCTAGCGGGGGGACCAATGAGCAGTTCTTC
once | TRBJ1-3 | TRBV7-2 | - | CASSLVSEGNTIYF | TGTGCCAGCAGCTTAGTCTCGGAGGGAAACACCATATATTTT
few | TRBJ1-3 | TRBV6-5 | TRBD1 | CASSYSWTGSGNTIYF | TGTGCCAGCAGTTACTCTTGGACAGGGAGTGGAAACACCATATATTTT
- | TRBJ2-7 | TRBV3-1 | - | CASSYTSSYEQYF | TGTGCCAGCAGCTATACTAGTTCTTACGAGCAGTACTTC
once | TRBJ2-1 | TRBV4-1 | - | CASSQAAGEQFF | TGCGCCAGCAGCCAAGCCGCGGGTGAGCAGTTCTTC
many | TRBJ2-7 | TRBV7-2 | - | CASTPDLVGEQYF | TGTGCCAGCACCCCTGACCTTGTTGGCGAGCAGTACTTC
few | TRBJ1-4 | TRBV5-1 | - | CASSLVGGEKLFF | TGCGCCAGCAGCTTGGTCGGAGGGGAAAAACTGTTTTTT
many | TRBJ2-5 | TRBV7-2 | - | CASSFSRDNGVQTQYF | TGTGCCAGCAGCTTTAGCCGGGACAATGGGGTCCAGACCCAGTACTTC